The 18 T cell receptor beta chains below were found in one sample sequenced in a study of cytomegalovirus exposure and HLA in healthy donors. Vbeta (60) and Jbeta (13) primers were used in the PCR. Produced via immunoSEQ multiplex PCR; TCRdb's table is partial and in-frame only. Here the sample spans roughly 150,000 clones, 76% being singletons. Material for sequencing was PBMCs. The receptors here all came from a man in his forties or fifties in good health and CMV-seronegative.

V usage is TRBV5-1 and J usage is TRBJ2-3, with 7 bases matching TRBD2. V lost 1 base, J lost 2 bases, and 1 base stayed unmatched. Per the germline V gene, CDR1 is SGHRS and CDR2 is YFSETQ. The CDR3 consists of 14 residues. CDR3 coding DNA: TGCGCCAGCAGCTTGAGCGGGAACACAGATACGCAGTATTTT. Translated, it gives CASSLSGNTDTQYF. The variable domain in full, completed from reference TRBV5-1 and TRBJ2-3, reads KAGVTQTPRYLIKTRGQQVTLSCSPISGHRSVSWYQQTPGQGLQFLFEYFSETQRNKGNFPGRFSGRQFSNSRSEMNVSTLELGDSALYLCASSLSGNTDTQYFGPGTRLTVL.

As DNA, the CDR3 is TGCGCCAGCAGCATGGCGGAGGCTGGAAACACCATATATTTT. Encoded protein: CASSMAEAGNTIYF. The chain has TRBV5-1 and TRBJ1-3; the D is unclear. V was shortened by 4 bases and J by 2 bases, with 10 bases between the two germline ends. The CDR3 is 14 residues long. Germline V CDR1 and CDR2: SGHRS, YFSETQ.

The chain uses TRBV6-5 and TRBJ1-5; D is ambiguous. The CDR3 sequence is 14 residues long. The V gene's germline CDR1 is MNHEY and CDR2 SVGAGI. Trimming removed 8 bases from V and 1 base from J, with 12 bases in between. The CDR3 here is CASSFARSNQPQHF. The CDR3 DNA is TGTGCCAGCTCCTTTGCTCGGAGCAATCAGCCCCAGCATTTT.

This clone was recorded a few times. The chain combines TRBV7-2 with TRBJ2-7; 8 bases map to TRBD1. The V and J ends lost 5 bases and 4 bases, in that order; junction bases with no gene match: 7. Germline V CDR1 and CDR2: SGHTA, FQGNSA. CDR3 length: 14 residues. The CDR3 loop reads CASSERTGLYEQYF. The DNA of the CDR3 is TGTGCCAGCAGCGAGCGGACAGGGCTATACGAGCAGTACTTC.

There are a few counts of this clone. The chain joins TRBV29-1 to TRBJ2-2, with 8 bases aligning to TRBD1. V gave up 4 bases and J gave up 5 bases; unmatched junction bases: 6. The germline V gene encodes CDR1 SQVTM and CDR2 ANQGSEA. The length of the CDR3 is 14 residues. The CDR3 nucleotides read TGCAGCGTTGGGCAGGGGGCGCGGACCGGGGAGCTGTTTTTT. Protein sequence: CSVGQGARTGELFF.

The CDR3 sequence: CASSFQGMADTEAFF. The CDR3 DNA reads as TGCGCCAGCAGCTTTCAGGGGATGGCGGACACTGAAGCTTTCTTT. The chain carries TRBV5-1 and TRBJ1-1; maybe TRBD1 (6 bases). CDR1 and CDR2 from the germline V gene are SGHRS and YFSETQ. V dropped 2 bases and J dropped 3 bases, with 14 bases sitting between them. The CDR3 length is 15 residues.

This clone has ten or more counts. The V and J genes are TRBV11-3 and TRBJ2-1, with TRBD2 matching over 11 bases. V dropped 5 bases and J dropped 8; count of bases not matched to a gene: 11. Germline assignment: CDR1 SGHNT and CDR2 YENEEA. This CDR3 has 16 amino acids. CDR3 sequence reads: CASSILAGGPPHEQFF. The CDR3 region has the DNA TGTGCCAGCAGCATCTTAGCGGGGGGGCCTCCTCATGAGCAGTTCTTC.

Here the CDR3 DNA reads TGTGCCAGCAGCTTAGTACAGGCTCTCTACGAGCAGTACTTC. As protein: CASSLVQALYEQYF. The J gene is TRBJ2-7, the V gene TRBV11-2; D is possibly TRBD1 (5 bases). Germline loops: CDR1 SGHAT, CDR2 FQNNGV. The CDR3 is 14 residues long. V was pared by 1 base and J by 3 bases, with 10 bases between. Combining the CDR3 with reference TRBV11-2 and TRBJ2-7 gives the whole variable domain EAGVAQSPRYKIIEKRQSVAFWCNPISGHATLYWYQQILGQGPKLLIQFQNNGVVDDSQLPKDRFSAERLKGVDSTLKIQPAKLEDSAVYLCASSLVQALYEQYFGPGTRLTVT.

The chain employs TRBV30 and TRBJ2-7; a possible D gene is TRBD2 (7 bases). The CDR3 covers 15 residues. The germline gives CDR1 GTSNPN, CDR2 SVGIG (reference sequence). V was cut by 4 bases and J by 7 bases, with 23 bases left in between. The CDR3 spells CAWTRGGPTLGEQYF. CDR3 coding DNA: TGTGCCTGGACAAGGGGGGGTCCCACCTTAGGAGAGCAGTACTTC.

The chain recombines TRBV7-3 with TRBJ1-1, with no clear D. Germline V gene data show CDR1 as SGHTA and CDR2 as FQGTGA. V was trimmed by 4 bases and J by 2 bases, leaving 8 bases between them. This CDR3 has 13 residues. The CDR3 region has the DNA TGTGCCAGCAGCTCACAAGAAAACACTGAAGCTTTCTTT. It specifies CASSSQENTEAFF.

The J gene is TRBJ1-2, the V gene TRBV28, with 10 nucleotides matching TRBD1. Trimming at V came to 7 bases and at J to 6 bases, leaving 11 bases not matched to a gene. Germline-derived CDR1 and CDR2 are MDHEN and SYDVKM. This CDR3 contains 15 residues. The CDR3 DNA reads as TGTGCCAGCAAAATGCCCGGGACAGGGGACCATGGCTACACCTTC. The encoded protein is CASKMPGTGDHGYTF.

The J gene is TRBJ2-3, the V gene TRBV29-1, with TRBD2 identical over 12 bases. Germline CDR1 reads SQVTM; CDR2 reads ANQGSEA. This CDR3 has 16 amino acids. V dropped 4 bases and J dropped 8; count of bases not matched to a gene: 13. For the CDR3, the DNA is TGCAGCGTTGTCCCCTCTAGCGGGAGGGCCCAGGGTACGCAGTATTTT. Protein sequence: CSVVPSSGRAQGTQYF.

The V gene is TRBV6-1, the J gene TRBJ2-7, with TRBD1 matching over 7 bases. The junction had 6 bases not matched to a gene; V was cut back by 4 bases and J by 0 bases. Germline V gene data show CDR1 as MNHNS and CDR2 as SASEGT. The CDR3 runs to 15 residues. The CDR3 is CASSVRDSVSYEQYF. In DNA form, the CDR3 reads TGTGCCAGCAGTGTTCGGGACAGCGTCTCCTACGAGCAGTACTTC.

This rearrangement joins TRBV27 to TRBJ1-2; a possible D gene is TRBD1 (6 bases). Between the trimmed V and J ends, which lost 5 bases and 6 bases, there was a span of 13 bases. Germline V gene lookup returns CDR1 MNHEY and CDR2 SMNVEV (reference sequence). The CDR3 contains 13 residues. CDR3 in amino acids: CASSPGQINGYTF. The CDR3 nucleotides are TGTGCCAGCAGTCCAGGACAGATTAATGGCTACACCTTC.

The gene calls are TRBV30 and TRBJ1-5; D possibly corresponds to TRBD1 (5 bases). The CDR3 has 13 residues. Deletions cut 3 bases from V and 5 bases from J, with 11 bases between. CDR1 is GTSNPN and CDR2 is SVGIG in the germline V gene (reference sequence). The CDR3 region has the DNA TGTGCCTGGAGGGCAGGGATCGATCAGCCCCAGCATTTT. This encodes CAWRAGIDQPQHF. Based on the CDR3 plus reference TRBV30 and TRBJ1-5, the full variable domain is SQTIHQWPATLVQPVGSPLSLECTVEGTSNPNLYWYRQAAGRGLQLLFYSVGIGQISSEVPQNLSASRPQDRQFILSSKKLLLSDSGFYLCAWRAGIDQPQHFGDGTRLSIL.

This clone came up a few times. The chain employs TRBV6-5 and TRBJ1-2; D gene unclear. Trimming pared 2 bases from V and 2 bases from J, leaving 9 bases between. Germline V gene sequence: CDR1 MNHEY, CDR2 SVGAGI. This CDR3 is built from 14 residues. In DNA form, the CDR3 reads TGTGCCAGCAGTTACGAGAGGCTGAACTATGGCTACACCTTC. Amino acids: CASSYERLNYGYTF.

The DNA for the CDR3 is TGTGCCAGCAGCTACGAGGGGGCTAGGATCAACGAGCAGTACTTC. Amino acids: CASSYEGARINEQYF. The genes are TRBV7-9 and TRBJ2-7; 7 bases are shared with TRBD1. J lost 5 bases, V lost 4 bases, and 11 bases had no gene match. This CDR3 spans 15 amino acids. CDR1 and CDR2 from the germline V gene are SEHNR and FQNEAQ (reference sequence).

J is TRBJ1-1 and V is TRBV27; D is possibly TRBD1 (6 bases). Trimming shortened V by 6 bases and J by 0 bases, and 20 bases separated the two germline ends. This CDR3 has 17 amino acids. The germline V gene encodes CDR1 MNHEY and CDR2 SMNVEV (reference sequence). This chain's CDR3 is CASSHPPGQQVNTEAFF. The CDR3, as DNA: TGTGCCAGCAGCCACCCACCCGGACAGCAAGTGAACACTGAAGCTTTCTTT.